What follows describes a single TCR beta chain. The record originates from a study of cytotoxic CD8 clonotypes in ibrutinib-treated CLL. The ends were cut back, 7 bases at V and 4 bases at J, with 16 bases in the middle. The germline gives CDR1 SQVTM, CDR2 ANQGSEA. The CDR3 extends over 13 amino acids. Sequencing used immunoSEQ multiplex PCR; TCRdb keeps in-frame clones, though not all of them. The sample has approximately 200,000 clones; about two thirds are singletons. The receptor's source is a human donor with chronic lymphocytic leukemia. The sequenced sample was PBMCs, obtained after 24 months of ibrutinib treatment. The chain uses TRBV29-1 and TRBJ1-2; D might be TRBD1 (5 bases). The CDR3, as DNA: TGCAGCGCCGCACCGGGACCGAGCTATGGCTACACCTTC. Its protein is CSAAPGPSYGYTF.